Presented here are 6 T cell receptor beta chains from one specimen sequenced in a study of cytomegalovirus exposure and HLA in healthy donors. The PCR ran on 60 Vbeta and 13 Jbeta primers. Data came from immunoSEQ multiplex PCR; TCRdb stores just in-frame clones and leaves some out. The data contain almost 200,000 clones, about 80% of them singletons. Sequences were obtained from PBMCs. Receptor source: a woman aged 25 to 39 in good health and CMV-seropositive.

CDR3 amino acids: CASSYDSDNSPLHF. CDR3 coding DNA: TGCGCCAGCAGCTACGACAGTGATAATTCACCCCTCCACTTT. The V and J genes are TRBV5-1 and TRBJ1-6, with D possibly TRBD1 on 5 matching bases. V was shortened by 3 bases and J by 5 bases, with 9 bases between the two germline ends. CDR3 length equals 14 residues. Per germline, CDR1 SGHRS and CDR2 YFSETQ.

V usage is TRBV4-2 and J usage is TRBJ1-1; TRBD1 might be the D (6 bases). Germline V CDR1 and CDR2: LGHNA, YNFKEQ. The V and J ends lost 2 bases and 10 bases respectively, with 23 bases between them. This CDR3 has 16 amino acids. CDR3 bases: TGTGCCAGCAGCCAAAGGGGGTCAGGGAGGGGTTCGCGAGCTTTCTTT. Translated: CASSQRGSGRGSRAFF.

V gene TRBV7-9 combines with J gene TRBJ1-3; D unclear. From germline, CDR1 is SEHNR and CDR2 FQNEAQ (reference sequence). The CDR3 length is 17 residues. Deletions cut 5 bases from V and 0 bases from J, with 17 bases between. The CDR3 protein is CASSPRALPTSGNTIYF. DNA of the CDR3: TGTGCCAGCAGCCCCCGCGCCCTTCCTACCTCTGGAAACACCATATATTTT.

The rearrangement links TRBV2 to TRBJ2-5, with D perhaps TRBD1 (5 bases). Deletions cut 5 bases from V and 2 bases from J, with 12 bases between. The germline V gene encodes CDR1 SNHLY and CDR2 FYNNEI. There are 14 residues in the CDR3. In nucleotides, the CDR3 is TGTGCCAGCAGTCGGACACATTCGCAAGAGACCCAGTACTTC. It codes for CASSRTHSQETQYF.

The rearrangement links TRBV27 to TRBJ2-1; no firm D call. Germline-derived CDR1 and CDR2 are MNHEY and SMNVEV (reference sequence). V dropped 4 bases and J dropped 0 bases, with 13 bases sitting between them. This CDR3 is 16 amino acids long. CDR3 nucleotides: TGTGCCAGCAGTTCCTTGCTAGGCTTCTCCTACAATGAGCAGTTCTTC. Its protein is CASSSLLGFSYNEQFF.

V is TRBV29-1 and J is TRBJ1-2; D ambiguous. The CDR3 is 14 residues long. Trimming took off 7 bases at V and 3 bases at J, with 18 bases between the two ends. The germline CDR1 and CDR2 sequences are SQVTM and ANQGSEA. In nucleotides, the CDR3 is TGCAGCGCGATTCGGGAATATGGGGACTATGGCTACACCTTC. This encodes CSAIREYGDYGYTF.